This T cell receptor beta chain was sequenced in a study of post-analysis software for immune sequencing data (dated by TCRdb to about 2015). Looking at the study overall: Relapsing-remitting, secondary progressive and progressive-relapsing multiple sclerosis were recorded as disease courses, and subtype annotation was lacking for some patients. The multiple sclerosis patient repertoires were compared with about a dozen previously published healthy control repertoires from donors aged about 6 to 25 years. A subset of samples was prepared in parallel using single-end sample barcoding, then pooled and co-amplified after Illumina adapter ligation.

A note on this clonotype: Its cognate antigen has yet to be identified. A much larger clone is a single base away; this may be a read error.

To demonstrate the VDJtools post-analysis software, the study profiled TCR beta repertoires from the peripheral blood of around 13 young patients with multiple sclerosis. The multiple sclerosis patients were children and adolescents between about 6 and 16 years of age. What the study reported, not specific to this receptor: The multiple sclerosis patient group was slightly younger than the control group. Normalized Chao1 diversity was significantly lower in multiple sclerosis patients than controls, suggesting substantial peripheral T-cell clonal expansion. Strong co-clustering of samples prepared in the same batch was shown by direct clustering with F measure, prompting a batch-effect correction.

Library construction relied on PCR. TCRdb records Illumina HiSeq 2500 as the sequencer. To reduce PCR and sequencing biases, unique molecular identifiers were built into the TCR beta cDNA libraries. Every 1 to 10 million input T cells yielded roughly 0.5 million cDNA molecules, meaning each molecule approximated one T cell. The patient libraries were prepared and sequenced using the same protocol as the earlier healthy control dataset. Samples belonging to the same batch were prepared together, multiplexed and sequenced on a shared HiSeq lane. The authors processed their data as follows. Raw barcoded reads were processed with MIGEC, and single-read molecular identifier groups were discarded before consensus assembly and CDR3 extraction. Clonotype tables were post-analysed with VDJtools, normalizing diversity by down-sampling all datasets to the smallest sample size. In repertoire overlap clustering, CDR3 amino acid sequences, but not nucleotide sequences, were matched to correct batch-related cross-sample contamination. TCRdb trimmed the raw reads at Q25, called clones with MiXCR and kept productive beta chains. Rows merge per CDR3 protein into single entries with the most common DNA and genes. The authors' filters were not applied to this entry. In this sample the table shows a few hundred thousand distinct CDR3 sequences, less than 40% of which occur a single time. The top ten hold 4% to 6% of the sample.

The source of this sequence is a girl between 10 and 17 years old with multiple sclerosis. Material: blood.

The CDR3 in this case is CAGSLVLPTAYNEQFF. The sequenced DNA is TGCGCCGGCAGCTTGGTTCTGCCGACGGCCTACAATGAGCAGTTCTTC. The chain links TRBV5-1 with TRBJ2-1, with no D gene named confidently. CDR1 and CDR2, per the germline V gene, are SGHRS and YFSETQ. CDR3 length: 16 amino acids, cysteine to phenylalanine. This entry keeps only the CDR3 DNA: 48 bases, framed from base 1.